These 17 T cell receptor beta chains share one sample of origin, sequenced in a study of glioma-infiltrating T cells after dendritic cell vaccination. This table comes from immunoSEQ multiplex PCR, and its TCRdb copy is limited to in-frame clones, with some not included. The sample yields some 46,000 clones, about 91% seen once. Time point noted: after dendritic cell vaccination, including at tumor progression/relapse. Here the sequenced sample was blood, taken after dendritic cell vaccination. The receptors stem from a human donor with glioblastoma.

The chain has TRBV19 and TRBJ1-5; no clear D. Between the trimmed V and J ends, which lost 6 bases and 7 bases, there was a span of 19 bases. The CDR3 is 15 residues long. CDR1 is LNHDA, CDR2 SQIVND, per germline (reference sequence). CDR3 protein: CASSPRRGSSQPQHF. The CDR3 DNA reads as TGTGCCAGTAGCCCCCGGCGGGGTTCATCACAGCCCCAGCATTTT.

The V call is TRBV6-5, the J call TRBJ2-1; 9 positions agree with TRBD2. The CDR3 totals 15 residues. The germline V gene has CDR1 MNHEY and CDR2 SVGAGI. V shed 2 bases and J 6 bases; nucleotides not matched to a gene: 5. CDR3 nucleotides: TGTGCCAGCAGTTACCTGCGGGAGGGGGTCAATGAGCAGTTCTTC. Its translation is CASSYLREGVNEQFF.

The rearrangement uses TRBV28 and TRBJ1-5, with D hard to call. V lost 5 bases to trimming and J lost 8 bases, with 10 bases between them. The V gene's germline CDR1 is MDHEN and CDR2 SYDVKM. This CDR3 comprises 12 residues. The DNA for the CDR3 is TGTGCCAGCAGTATCCCTGCAGAGCCCCAGCATTTT. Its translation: CASSIPAEPQHF.

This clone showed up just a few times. The CDR3 sequence: CASKQGPGELFF. As DNA, the CDR3 is TGTGCCAGCAAACAGGGGCCCGGGGAGCTGTTTTTT. J is TRBJ2-2 and V is TRBV6-4, with 7 bases identical to TRBD1. With V trimmed by 7 bases and J by 6 bases, 2 bases remained unmatched. CDR1 and CDR2 from the germline V gene are MRHNA and SNTAGT. The CDR3 runs to 12 residues.

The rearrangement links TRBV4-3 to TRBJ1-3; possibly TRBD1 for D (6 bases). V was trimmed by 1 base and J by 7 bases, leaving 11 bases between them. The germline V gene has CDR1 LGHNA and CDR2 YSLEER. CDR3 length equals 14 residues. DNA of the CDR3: TGCGCCAGCAGCCAAGTGGGACAAGCGAACACCATATATTTT. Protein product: CASSQVGQANTIYF.

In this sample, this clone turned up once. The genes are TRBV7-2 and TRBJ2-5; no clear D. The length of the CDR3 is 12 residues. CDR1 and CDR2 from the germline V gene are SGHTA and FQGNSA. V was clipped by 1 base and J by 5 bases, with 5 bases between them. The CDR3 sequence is CASSLGSETQYF. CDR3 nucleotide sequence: TGTGCCAGCAGCTTAGGTTCGGAGACCCAGTACTTC.

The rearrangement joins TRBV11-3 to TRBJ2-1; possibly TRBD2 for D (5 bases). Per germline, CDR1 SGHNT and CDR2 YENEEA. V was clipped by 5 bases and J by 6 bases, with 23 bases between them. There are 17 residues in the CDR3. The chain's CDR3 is CASSPGWGARKTNEQFF. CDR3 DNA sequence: TGTGCCAGCAGCCCGGGATGGGGAGCGAGGAAAACCAATGAGCAGTTCTTC.

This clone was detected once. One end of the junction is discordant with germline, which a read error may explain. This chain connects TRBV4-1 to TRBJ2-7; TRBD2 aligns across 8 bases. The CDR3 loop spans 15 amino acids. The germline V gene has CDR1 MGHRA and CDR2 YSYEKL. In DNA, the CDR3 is TGCGCCAGCAGCCAGACGGGAGGGGCGGGGATCACTCTGAACTTC. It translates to CASSQTGGAGITLNF.

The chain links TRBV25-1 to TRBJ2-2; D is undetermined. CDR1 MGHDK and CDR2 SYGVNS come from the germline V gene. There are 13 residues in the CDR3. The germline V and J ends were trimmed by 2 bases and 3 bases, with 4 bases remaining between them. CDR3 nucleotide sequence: TGTGCCAGCAGTGAACGGGACACCGGGGAGCTGTTTTTT. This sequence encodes CASSERDTGELFF.

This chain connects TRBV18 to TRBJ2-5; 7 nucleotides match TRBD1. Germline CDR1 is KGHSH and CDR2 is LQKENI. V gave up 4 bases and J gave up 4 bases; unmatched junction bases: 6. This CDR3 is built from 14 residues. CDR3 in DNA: TGTGCCAGCTCACACAGGGGTATCGGAGAGACCCAGTACTTC. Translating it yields CASSHRGIGETQYF. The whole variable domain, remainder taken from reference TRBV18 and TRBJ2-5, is NAGVMQNPRHLVRRRGQEARLRCSPMKGHSHVYWYRQLPEEGLKFMVYLQKENIIDESGMPKERFSAEFPKEGPSILRIQQVVRGDSAAYFCASSHRGIGETQYFGPGTRLLVL.

CDR3 loop: CASSLNQRGGGTQYF. The DNA of the CDR3 is TGTGCCAGCAGCTTAAATCAGCGGGGCGGAGGGACCCAGTACTTC. This chain uses TRBV7-2 with TRBJ2-5; the match to TRBD2 covers 7 bases. The CDR3 loop spans 15 amino acids. Germline-derived CDR1 and CDR2 are SGHTA and FQGNSA. With V trimmed by 2 bases and J by 7 bases, 10 bases remained unmatched.

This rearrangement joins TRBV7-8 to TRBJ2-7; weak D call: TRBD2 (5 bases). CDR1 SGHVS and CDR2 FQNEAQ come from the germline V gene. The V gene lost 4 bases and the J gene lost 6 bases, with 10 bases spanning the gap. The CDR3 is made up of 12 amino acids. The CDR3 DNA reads TGTGCCAGCAGCTATGGAGGCACCGAGCAGTACTTC. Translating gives CASSYGGTEQYF. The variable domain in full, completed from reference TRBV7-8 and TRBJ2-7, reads GAGVSQSPRYKVAKRGQDVALRCDPISGHVSLFWYQQALGQGPEFLTYFQNEAQLDKSGLPSDRFFAERPEGSVSTLKIQRTQQEDSAVYLCASSYGGTEQYFGPGTRLTVT.

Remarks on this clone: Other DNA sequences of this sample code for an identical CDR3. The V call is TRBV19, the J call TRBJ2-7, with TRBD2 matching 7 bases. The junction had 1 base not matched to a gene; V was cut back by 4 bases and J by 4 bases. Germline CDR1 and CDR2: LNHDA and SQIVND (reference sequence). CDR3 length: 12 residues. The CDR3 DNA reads TGTGCCAGTAGTACGGGGGGTTACGAGCAGTACTTC. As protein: CASSTGGYEQYF.

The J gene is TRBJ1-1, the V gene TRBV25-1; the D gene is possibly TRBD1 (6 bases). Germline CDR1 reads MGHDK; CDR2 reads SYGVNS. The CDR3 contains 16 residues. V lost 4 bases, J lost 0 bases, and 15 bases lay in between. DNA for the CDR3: TGTGCCAGCAGTGGTAGTCGGACAGTTATGAACACTGAAGCTTTCTTT. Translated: CASSGSRTVMNTEAFF. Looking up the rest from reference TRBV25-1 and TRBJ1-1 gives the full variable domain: EADIYQTPRYLVIGTGKKITLECSQTMGHDKMYWYQQDPGMELHLIHYSYGVNSTEKGDLSSESTVSRIRTEHFPLTLESARPSHTSQYLCASSGSRTVMNTEAFFGQGTRLTVV.

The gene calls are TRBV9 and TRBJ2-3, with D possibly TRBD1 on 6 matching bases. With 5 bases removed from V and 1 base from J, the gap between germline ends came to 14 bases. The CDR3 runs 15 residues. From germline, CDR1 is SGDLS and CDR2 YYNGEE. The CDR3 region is CASSSGPGGTDTQYF. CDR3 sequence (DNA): TGTGCCAGCAGTTCCGGCCCAGGGGGCACAGATACGCAGTATTTT. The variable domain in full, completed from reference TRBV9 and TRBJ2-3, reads DSGVTQTPKHLITATGQRVTLRCSPRSGDLSVYWYQQSLDQGLQFLIQYYNGEERAKGNILERFSAQQFPDLHSELNLSSLELGDSALYFCASSSGPGGTDTQYFGPGTRLTVL.

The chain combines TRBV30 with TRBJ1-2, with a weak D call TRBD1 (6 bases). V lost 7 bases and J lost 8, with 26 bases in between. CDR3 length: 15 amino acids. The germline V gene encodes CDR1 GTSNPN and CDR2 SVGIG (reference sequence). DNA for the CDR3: TGTGCCTCTTTCAAACAGGGAGCTGGGTCGAAGGGCTACACCTTC. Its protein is CASFKQGAGSKGYTF.

In DNA form, the CDR3 reads TGTGCCAGCAGCCTGGGACTGAACTCTGGAAACACCATATATTTT. Its translation is CASSLGLNSGNTIYF. V and J are TRBV14 and TRBJ1-3; possibly TRBD1 for D (5 bases). With 4 bases removed from V and 0 bases from J, the gap between germline ends came to 10 bases. CDR3 length equals 15 residues. CDR1 SGHDN and CDR2 FVKESK come from the germline V gene.